Each of the 2 T cell receptor beta chains below was sequenced from the same sample in a study of T cells in Graves' hyperthyroidism and ophthalmopathy. What was amplified from RNA transcripts were TCR beta CDR3 regions. TCR CDR3 underwent first-round RT-PCR with the HTBI primer set. TCRdb reprocessed the multiplex PCR reads via MiXCR and lists one record per CDR3 protein. In the table there are about 340,000 distinct CDR3 sequences, approximately 22% of which are singletons. Source material: blood. These receptors all stem from a woman aged 50 to 65 with Graves' hyperthyroidism.

A note on this clonotype: Possible read error: a much larger clone is one base away. The chain uses TRBV10-3 and TRBJ2-6; TRBD1 matches 8 bases. CDR1 and CDR2 (germline): ENHRY, SYGVKD. J gave up 0 bases and V 4 bases, and 8 bases lay outside the gene matches. The CDR3 has 18 amino acids. CDR3 bases: TGTGCCATCAGTGGGGTCGGACAGGGACGCTCTGGGGCCAACGTCCTGACTTTC. This gives the protein CAISGVGQGRSGANVLTF.

The chain joins TRBV20-1 to TRBJ1-6; 8 nucleotides line up with TRBD1. V was pared by 3 bases and J by 5 bases, with 6 bases of the junction left unmatched. The CDR3 covers 15 residues. CDR1 and CDR2 (germline): DFQATT, SNEGSKA (reference sequence). The CDR3 nucleotides read TGCAGTGCTAGGGGGACAGGTCGGGATAATTCACCCCTCCACTTT. Its protein is CSARGTGRDNSPLHF.